This T cell receptor beta chain was obtained from a study of cytomegalovirus exposure and HLA in healthy donors. Germline V gene data show CDR1 as SGDLS and CDR2 as YYNGEE. Germline trimming cut 4 bases from V and 9 bases from J; bases unmatched to any gene: 5. CDR3 length: 14 amino acids. With respect to this clone: Its specificity is unknown.

Study-level points and caveats: Confirmation in vitro established that three CMV-associated chains were specific for CMV antigens.

PCR was performed using 60 Vbeta and 13 Jbeta primers. Data came from immunoSEQ multiplex PCR; TCRdb stores just in-frame clones and leaves some out. Among around 96,000 clones listed, roughly 80% were seen once. The sequence was collected from a man aged 25-45 years in good health and CMV-seropositive. This rearrangement joins TRBV9 to TRBJ1-6; 9 bases are a match to TRBD1. The sequencing sample was made of PBMCs. CDR3 bases: TGTGCCAGCAGCTCCGGGACAGGGCCTTCACCCCTCCACTTT. This sequence encodes CASSSGTGPSPLHF.